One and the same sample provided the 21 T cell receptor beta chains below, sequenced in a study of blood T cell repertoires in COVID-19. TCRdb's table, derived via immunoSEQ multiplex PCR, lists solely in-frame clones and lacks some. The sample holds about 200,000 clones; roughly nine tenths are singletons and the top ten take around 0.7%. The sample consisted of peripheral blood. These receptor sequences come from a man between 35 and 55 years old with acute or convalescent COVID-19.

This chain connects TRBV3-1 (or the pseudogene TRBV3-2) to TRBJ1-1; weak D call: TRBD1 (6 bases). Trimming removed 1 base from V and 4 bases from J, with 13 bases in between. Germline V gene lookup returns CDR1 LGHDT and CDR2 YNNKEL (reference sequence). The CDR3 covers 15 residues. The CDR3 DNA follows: TGTGCCAGCAGCCAAGGATGGGGGCAGTCCACTGAAGCTTTCTTT. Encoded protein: CASSQGWGQSTEAFF.

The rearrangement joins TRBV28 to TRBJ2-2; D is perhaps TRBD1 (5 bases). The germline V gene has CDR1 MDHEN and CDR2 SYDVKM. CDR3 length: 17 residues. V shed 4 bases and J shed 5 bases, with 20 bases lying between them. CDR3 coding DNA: TGTGCCAGCAGTTCCCACGGTTGGGGTCAGGGTACCGGGGAGCTGTTTTTT. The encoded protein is CASSSHGWGQGTGELFF.

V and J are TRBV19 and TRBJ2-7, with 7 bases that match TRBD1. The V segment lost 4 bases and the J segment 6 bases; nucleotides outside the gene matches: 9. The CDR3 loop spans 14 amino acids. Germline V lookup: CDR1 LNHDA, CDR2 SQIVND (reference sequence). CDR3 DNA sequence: TGTGCCAGTAGTACCGCTCGGGACAGCCCCGAGCAGTACTTC. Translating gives CASSTARDSPEQYF.

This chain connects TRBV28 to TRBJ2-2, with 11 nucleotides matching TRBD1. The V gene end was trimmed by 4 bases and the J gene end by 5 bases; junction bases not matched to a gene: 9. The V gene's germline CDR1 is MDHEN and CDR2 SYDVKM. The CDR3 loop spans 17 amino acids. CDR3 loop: CASSSYGQGARTGELFF. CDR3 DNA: TGTGCCAGCAGTTCCTATGGACAGGGGGCGAGAACCGGGGAGCTGTTTTTT.

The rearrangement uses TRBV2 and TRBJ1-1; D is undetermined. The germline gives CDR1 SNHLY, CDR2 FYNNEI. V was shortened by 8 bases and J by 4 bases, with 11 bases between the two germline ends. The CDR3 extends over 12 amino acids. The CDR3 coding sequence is TGTGCCAGCTCCAGTCAACCCACTGAAGCTTTCTTT. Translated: CASSSQPTEAFF.

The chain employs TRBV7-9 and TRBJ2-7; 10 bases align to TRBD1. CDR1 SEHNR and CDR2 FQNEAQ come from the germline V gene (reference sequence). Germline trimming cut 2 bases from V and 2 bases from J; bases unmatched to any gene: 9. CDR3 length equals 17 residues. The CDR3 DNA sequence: TGTGCCAGCAGCTTAATCTTCGGGGACAGGGGAGCCTACGAGCAGTACTTC. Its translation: CASSLIFGDRGAYEQYF.

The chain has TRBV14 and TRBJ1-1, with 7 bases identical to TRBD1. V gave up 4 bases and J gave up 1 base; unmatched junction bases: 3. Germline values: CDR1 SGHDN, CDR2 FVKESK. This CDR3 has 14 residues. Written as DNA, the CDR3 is TGTGCCAGCAGCCTCTGGGACAGGAACACTGAAGCTTTCTTT. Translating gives CASSLWDRNTEAFF.

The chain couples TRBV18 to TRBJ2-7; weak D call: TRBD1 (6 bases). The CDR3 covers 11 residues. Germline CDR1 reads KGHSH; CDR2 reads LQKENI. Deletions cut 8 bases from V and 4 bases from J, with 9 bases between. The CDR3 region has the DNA TGTGCCAGCGGCAGGGGTTACGAGCAGTACTTC. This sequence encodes CASGRGYEQYF.

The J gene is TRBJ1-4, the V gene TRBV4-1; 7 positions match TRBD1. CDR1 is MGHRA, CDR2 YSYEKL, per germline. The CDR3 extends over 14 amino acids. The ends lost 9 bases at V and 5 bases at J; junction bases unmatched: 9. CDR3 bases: TGCGCCAGTACCCCGGGACAGATGAATGAAAAACTGTTTTTT. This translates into CASTPGQMNEKLFF.

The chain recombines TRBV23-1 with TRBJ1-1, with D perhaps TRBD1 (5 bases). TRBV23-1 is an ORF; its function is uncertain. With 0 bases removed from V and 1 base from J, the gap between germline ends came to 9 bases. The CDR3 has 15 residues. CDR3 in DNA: TGCGCCAGCAGTCAATCGGGCAGGGAGAACACTGAAGCTTTCTTT. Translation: CASSQSGRENTEAFF.

The DNA for the CDR3 is TGTGCCAGCAGTTGGGCAACAGGAGAGACCCAGTACTTC. Its protein product is CASSWATGETQYF. V is TRBV12-3 or TRBV12-4 and J is TRBJ2-5, with TRBD1 as a possible D gene (5 bases). Trimming took 4 bases from V and 4 from J, leaving 10 bases between them. CDR3 length equals 13 residues.

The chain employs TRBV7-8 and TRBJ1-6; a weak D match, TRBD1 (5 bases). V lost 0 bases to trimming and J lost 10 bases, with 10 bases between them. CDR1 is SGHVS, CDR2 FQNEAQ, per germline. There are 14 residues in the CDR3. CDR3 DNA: TGTGCCAGCAGCTTAGCAGGGGTTGACTCACCCCTCCACTTT. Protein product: CASSLAGVDSPLHF. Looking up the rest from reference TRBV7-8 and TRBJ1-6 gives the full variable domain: GAGVSQSPRYKVAKRGQDVALRCDPISGHVSLFWYQQALGQGPEFLTYFQNEAQLDKSGLPSDRFFAERPEGSVSTLKIQRTQQEDSAVYLCASSLAGVDSPLHFGNGTRLTVT.

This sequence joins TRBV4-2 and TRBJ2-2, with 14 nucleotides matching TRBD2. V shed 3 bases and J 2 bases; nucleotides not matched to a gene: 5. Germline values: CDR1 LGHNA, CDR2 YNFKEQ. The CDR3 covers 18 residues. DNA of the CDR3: TGTGCCAGCAGCCAGACTAGCGGGGGGGCTGGTAACACCGGGGAGCTGTTTTTT. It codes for CASSQTSGGAGNTGELFF.

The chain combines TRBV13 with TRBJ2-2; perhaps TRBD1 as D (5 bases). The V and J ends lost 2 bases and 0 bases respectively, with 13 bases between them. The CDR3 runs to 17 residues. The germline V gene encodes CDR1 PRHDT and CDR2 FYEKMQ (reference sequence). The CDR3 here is CASSLPTGLANTGELFF. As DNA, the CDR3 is TGTGCCAGCAGCTTACCCACAGGCCTCGCGAACACCGGGGAGCTGTTTTTT.

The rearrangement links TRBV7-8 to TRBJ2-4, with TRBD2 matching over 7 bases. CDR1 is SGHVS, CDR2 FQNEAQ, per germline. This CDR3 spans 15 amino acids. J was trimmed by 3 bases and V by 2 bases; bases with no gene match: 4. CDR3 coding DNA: TGTGCCAGCAGCTTAAGTCCGGGGGGCAAAAACATTCAGTACTTC. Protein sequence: CASSLSPGGKNIQYF.

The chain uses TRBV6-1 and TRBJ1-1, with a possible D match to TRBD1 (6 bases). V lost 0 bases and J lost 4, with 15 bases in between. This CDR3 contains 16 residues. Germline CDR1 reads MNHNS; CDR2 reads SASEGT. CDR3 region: CASSEAGRGAFTEAFF. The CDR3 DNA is TGTGCCAGCAGTGAAGCGGGTCGGGGGGCATTCACTGAAGCTTTCTTT.

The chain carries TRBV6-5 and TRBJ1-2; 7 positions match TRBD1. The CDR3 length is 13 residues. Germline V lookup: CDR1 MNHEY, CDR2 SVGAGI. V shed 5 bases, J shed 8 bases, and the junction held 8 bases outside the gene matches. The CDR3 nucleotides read TGTGCCAGCAGTCCTGACAGGGCAAGGGGCTACACCTTC. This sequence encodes CASSPDRARGYTF.

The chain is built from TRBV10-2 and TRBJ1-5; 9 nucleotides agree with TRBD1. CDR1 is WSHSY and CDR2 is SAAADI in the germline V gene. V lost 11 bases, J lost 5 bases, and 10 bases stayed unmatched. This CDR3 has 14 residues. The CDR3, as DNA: TGCGCCGTCGCGCCGGGACAGGGAGATCAGCCCCAGCATTTT. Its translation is CAVAPGQGDQPQHF.

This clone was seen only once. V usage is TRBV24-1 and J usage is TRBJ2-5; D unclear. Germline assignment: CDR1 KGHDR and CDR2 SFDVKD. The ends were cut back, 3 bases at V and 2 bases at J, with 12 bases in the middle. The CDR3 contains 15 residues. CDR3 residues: CATSDPMTPQETQYF. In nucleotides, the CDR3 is TGTGCCACCAGTGATCCCATGACTCCACAAGAGACCCAGTACTTC.

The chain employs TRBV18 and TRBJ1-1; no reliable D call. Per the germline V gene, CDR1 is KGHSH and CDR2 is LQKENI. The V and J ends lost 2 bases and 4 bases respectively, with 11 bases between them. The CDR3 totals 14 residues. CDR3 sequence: CASSPTFGTTEAFF. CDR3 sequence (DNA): TGTGCCAGCTCACCAACTTTTGGTACCACTGAAGCTTTCTTT.

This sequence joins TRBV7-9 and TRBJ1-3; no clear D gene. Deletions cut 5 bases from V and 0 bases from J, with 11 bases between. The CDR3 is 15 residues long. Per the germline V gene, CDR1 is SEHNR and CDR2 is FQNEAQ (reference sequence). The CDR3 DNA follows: TGTGCCAGCAGCCCGCCGGAGATCTCTGGAAACACCATATATTTT. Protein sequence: CASSPPEISGNTIYF.